The TCR beta chain under discussion was sequenced for a study of CD8+ T cells in alopecia areata. Germline loops: CDR1 MRHNA, CDR2 SNTAGT. The CDR3 covers 17 residues. V lost 3 bases, J lost 2 bases, and 9 bases stayed unmatched. cDNA reverse transcribed from extracted RNA served as the sequencing template. Assay used: immunoSEQ multiplex PCR; TCRdb lists only in-frame clones, some missing. Among 140,000 to 150,000 clones, about 87% were seen once, and the ten largest hold more than 12%. The source material was CD8+ T cells sorted from blood, sampled at week 0. This TCR was recovered from a human donor with alopecia areata. V is TRBV6-4 and J is TRBJ2-2; 7 bases are shared with TRBD2. This CDR3 reads CASSEERDFANTGELFF. The CDR3 nucleotides read TGTGCCAGCAGTGAAGAGCGGGATTTCGCTAACACCGGGGAGCTGTTTTTT.